Sequencing of this T cell receptor (beta chain) was carried out in a study of blood T cell repertoires in COVID-19. Study overall: The study drew acute and convalescent COVID-19 samples from the United States, Italy and Spain. Sources were T cells, B-cell-depleted T cells, or PBMCs; the material itself was cDNA or gDNA.

Original handling: Counts of nucleated cells, estimated from reference gene primer amplification, were obtained. Some clones are missing from TCRdb's copy, which holds only in-frame ones; the method was immunoSEQ multiplex PCR. The V and J calls and the clone size are those of that table, but D and trimming were determined from the DNA. The table includes fewer than 300,000 clones, roughly 84% detected once. V gave up 6 bases and J gave up 4 bases, with 18 bases separating them. This CDR3 comprises 15 residues. CDR1 MNHGY and CDR2 SVAAGI come from the germline V gene. Sample: peripheral blood. The sequence derives from a woman younger than 35 with acute or convalescent COVID-19. The chain joins TRBV6-9 to TRBJ1-2, with D hard to call. The CDR3 DNA sequence: TGTGCCAGCAGCTCCCCAATCGACAATGCCTATGGCTACACCTTC. Residues: CASSSPIDNAYGYTF.